This T cell receptor beta chain was observed in a study of cytomegalovirus exposure and HLA in healthy donors. The donors formed part of the approximately 130-subject validation cohort, distinct from the 666-subject first cohort. The method was immunoSEQ multiplex PCR; TCRdb's version includes in-frame clones alone and lacks a portion of them. This table has more than 60,000 clones, more than 85% appearing once. Points on this clone: Its antigen is unknown.

The CDR3 covers 17 residues. Trimming removed 6 bases from V and 0 bases from J; junction bases left unmatched: 6. CDR1 and CDR2 from the germline V gene are SGHTA and FQGNSA. Study-wide points: Most TCR sequences proved rare, with some public TCRs found in many donors. The authors confirmed in vitro that three CMV-associated chains were specific for CMV antigens. The listing of roughly 160 TCR beta chains classed them as cytomegalovirus-associated.

Material for sequencing was PBMCs. The receptor's source is a woman between 18 and 30 years old in good health and CMV-seronegative. This chain uses TRBV7-2 with TRBJ2-1; TRBD2 aligns across 12 bases. The CDR3 sequence is CASRGRTSGVSYNEQFF. Written as DNA, the CDR3 is TGTGCCAGCAGGGGAAGGACTAGCGGGGTCTCCTACAATGAGCAGTTCTTC.